Each of the 18 T cell receptor beta chains below was sequenced from the same sample in a study of Graves' ophthalmopathy and Graves' hyperthyroidism. Amplified TCR beta CDR3 regions were obtained using RNA transcripts as template. First-round RT-PCR used HTBI primers; second-round multiplex PCR followed. TCRdb ran MiXCR on the multiplex PCR reads and lists one entry per CDR3 protein. The sample contains 360,000 or so distinct CDR3 sequences, approximately 20% of which appear only once. Sequenced input: peripheral blood. The receptors here all came from a woman aged 18-29 years with Graves' ophthalmopathy.

In its sample, this clonotype was seen many times. The gene calls are TRBV27 and TRBJ2-5; 9 bases are shared with TRBD1. Germline loops: CDR1 MNHEY, CDR2 SMNVEV (reference sequence). Germline trimming cut 5 bases from V and 4 bases from J; bases unmatched to any gene: 8. CDR3 length equals 15 residues. The CDR3 region is CASSLGTGWGETQYF. CDR3 nucleotide sequence: TGTGCCAGCAGTCTCGGGACAGGGTGGGGAGAGACCCAGTACTTC.

The gene calls are TRBV4-2 and TRBJ2-6; D not resolved. The CDR3 has 15 amino acids. Germline CDR1 is LGHNA and CDR2 is YNFKEQ. V lost 1 base and J 0 bases, leaving 4 bases between the germline ends. The CDR3 sequence: CASSQGLSGANVLTF. CDR3 bases: TGTGCCAGCAGCCAAGGGCTCTCTGGGGCCAACGTCCTGACTTTC.

Many counts were recorded for this clonotype. This sequence joins TRBV20-1 and TRBJ2-5; D may correspond to TRBD1 or TRBD2 (5 bases each). Looked up from germline, CDR1 is DFQATT and CDR2 is SNEGSKA (reference sequence). V was pared by 4 bases and J by 1 base, with 22 bases between. This CDR3 is 17 amino acids long. The chain's CDR3 is CSANPTRGTRIQETQYF. The DNA for the CDR3 is TGCAGTGCTAATCCGACGAGGGGCACAAGAATCCAAGAGACCCAGTACTTC.

This clonotype has ten or more counts. The rearrangement uses TRBV24-1 and TRBJ1-3; weak D call: TRBD1 (5 bases). The CDR3 has 14 amino acids. V was shortened by 6 bases and J by 4 bases, with 12 bases between the two germline ends. Germline V CDR1 and CDR2: KGHDR, SFDVKD. In nucleotides, the CDR3 is TGTGCCACCAGTAACCCCAGGGAGGGAAACACCATATATTTT. Translating it yields CATSNPREGNTIYF.

In its sample, this clonotype was seen many times. This chain uses TRBV20-1 with TRBJ1-1; TRBD1 aligns across 7 bases. V trimming: 1 base; J trimming: 1 base; junction bases outside the gene matches: 9. The germline gives CDR1 DFQATT, CDR2 SNEGSKA (reference sequence). The CDR3 length is 16 residues. CDR3 amino acids: CSARAGQLPPNTEAFF. The DNA of the CDR3 is TGCAGTGCTAGAGCGGGACAGTTACCACCGAACACTGAAGCTTTCTTT.

The chain carries TRBV11-2 and TRBJ1-2, with D maybe TRBD1 (5 bases). V shed 0 bases and J shed 3 bases, with 14 bases lying between them. CDR1 is SGHAT and CDR2 is FQNNGV in the germline V gene. The CDR3 length is 16 residues. The CDR3: CASSLELAGGDYGYTF. Written as DNA, the CDR3 is TGTGCCAGCAGCTTAGAGCTAGCGGGGGGAGACTATGGCTACACCTTC.

Many counts were recorded for this clonotype. The V and J genes are TRBV4-3 and TRBJ2-2; D is perhaps TRBD2 (7 bases). V dropped 1 base and J dropped 4 bases, with 13 bases sitting between them. The CDR3 covers 16 residues. Germline-derived CDR1 and CDR2 are LGHNA and YSLEER. In nucleotides, the CDR3 is TGCGCCAGCAGCCAAGGGGGGGGCGTCGGCACCGGGGAGCTGTTTTTT. Protein sequence: CASSQGGGVGTGELFF.

This clonotype was detected ten times or more. The rearrangement joins TRBV6-2 or TRBV6-3 to TRBJ1-1, with D maybe TRBD1 (6 bases). The germline V and J ends were trimmed by 0 bases and 5 bases, with 25 bases remaining between them. CDR3 length equals 19 residues. The germline V gene encodes CDR1 MNHEY and CDR2 SVGEGT. CDR3 amino acids: CASSYSRSSRTGLRTEAFF. The CDR3 nucleotides read TGTGCCAGCAGTTACTCGAGAAGTTCGAGAACAGGGCTTCGAACTGAAGCTTTCTTT.

This clonotype came up many times. This sequence joins TRBV11-2 and TRBJ2-7; D is undetermined. The CDR3 sequence is 14 residues long. V lost 2 bases and J lost 0, with 8 bases in between. Germline assignment: CDR1 SGHAT and CDR2 FQNNGV. The CDR3 sequence: CASSLQMGSYEQYF. CDR3 in DNA: TGTGCCAGCAGCTTACAAATGGGCTCCTACGAGCAGTACTTC.

This clonotype was found a few times. The chain employs TRBV7-9 and TRBJ2-5; possible D gene TRBD1, 6 bases. Germline CDR1 SEHNR, CDR2 FQNEAQ (reference sequence). The CDR3 is 15 amino acids. V was cut by 5 bases and J by 7 bases, with 20 bases left in between. The CDR3 here is CASSTSTQGKGTQYF. The CDR3 DNA reads as TGTGCCAGCAGCACCTCAACACAGGGTAAAGGGACCCAGTACTTC.

This clonotype was detected many times. This sequence joins TRBV12-3 or TRBV12-4 and TRBJ2-7, with 10 nucleotides matching TRBD1. V lost 5 bases to trimming and J lost 5 bases; unmatched junction nucleotides: 3. The CDR3 covers 13 residues. The CDR3: CASSVGQGDEQYF. The CDR3 nucleotides are TGTGCCAGCAGTGTCGGACAGGGGGACGAGCAGTACTTC.

In this sample, this clonotype turned up many times. The rearrangement links TRBV13 to TRBJ2-5, with a weak D call TRBD1 (5 bases). Trimming stripped 5 bases from V and 0 bases from J, with 10 bases between. From germline, CDR1 is PRHDT and CDR2 FYEKMQ (reference sequence). The CDR3 sequence is 14 residues long. The CDR3 is CASSDSLHQETQYF. The CDR3 DNA sequence: TGTGCCAGCAGCGACAGCTTACACCAAGAGACCCAGTACTTC.

There are many counts of this clonotype. This chain uses TRBV6-5 with TRBJ1-1, with 7 bases that match TRBD1. Germline-derived CDR1 and CDR2 are MNHEY and SVGAGI. The CDR3 loop spans 17 amino acids. The junction had 13 bases not matched to a gene; V was cut back by 4 bases and J by 2 bases. The CDR3 sequence is CASSSIGPRQGNTEAFF. The DNA for the CDR3 is TGTGCCAGCAGTTCCATCGGACCCAGACAGGGAAACACTGAAGCTTTCTTT.

There are many counts of this clonotype. The rearrangement links TRBV11-2 to TRBJ2-7, with 9 bases that match TRBD2. Trimming took 2 bases from V and 3 from J; bases not matched to a gene: 5. Looked up from germline, CDR1 is SGHAT and CDR2 is FQNNGV. The CDR3 covers 15 residues. This CDR3 reads CASSLLRGGIYEQYF. The CDR3 nucleotides are TGTGCCAGCAGCTTATTGCGGGGGGGAATCTACGAGCAGTACTTC.

The chain recombines TRBV6-2 or TRBV6-3 with TRBJ2-7, with D perhaps matching TRBD2 (6 bases). Trimming took off 8 bases at V and 1 base at J, with 12 bases between the two ends. The CDR3 spans 13 residues. Germline V gene data show CDR1 as MNHEY and CDR2 as SVGEGT. In DNA form, the CDR3 reads TGTGCCAGCTGGGGGGAAAAGTCCTACGAGCAGTACTTC. The encoded protein is CASWGEKSYEQYF.

This clonotype was detected many times. The V and J genes are TRBV24-1 and TRBJ2-7; D may correspond to TRBD1 or TRBD2 (5 bases each). The CDR3 sequence is 12 residues long. Germline loops: CDR1 KGHDR, CDR2 SFDVKD. V lost 3 bases and J 7 bases, leaving 9 bases between the germline ends. In DNA form, the CDR3 reads TGTGCCACCAGTGATCGGGACCTTGAGCAGTACTTC. Protein sequence: CATSDRDLEQYF.

This clonotype has a count of ten or more. The rearrangement links TRBV11-1 to TRBJ2-7, with D tentatively TRBD2 (6 bases). Germline-derived CDR1 and CDR2 are SGHAT and FQDESV (reference sequence). V gave up 6 bases and J gave up 3 bases, with 21 bases separating them. The length of the CDR3 is 16 residues. The CDR3 reads CASSGGSISGFYEQYF. CDR3 DNA: TGTGCCAGCAGTGGGGGGTCGATAAGCGGGTTCTACGAGCAGTACTTC.

The table lists this clonotype with a count of one. This chain uses TRBV30 with TRBJ1-3, with D possibly matching TRBD1 (5 bases). V gave up 1 base and J gave up 2 bases, with 6 bases separating them. Germline values: CDR1 GTSNPN, CDR2 SVGIG (reference sequence). The length of the CDR3 is 13 residues. The CDR3 nucleotides read TGTGCCTGGAGTGAAGGGGCTGGAAACACCATATATTTT. This codes for CAWSEGAGNTIYF.